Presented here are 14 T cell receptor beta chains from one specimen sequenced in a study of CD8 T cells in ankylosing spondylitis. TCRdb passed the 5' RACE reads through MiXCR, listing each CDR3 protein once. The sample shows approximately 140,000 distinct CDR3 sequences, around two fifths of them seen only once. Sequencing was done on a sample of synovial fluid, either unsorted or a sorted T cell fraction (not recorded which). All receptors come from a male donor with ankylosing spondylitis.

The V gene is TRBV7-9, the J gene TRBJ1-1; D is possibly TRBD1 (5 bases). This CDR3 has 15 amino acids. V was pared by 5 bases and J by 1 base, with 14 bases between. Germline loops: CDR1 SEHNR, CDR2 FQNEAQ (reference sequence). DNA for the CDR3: TGTGCCAGCAGCCCCCGGGGGGTCGGGAACACTGAAGCTTTCTTT. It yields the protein CASSPRGVGNTEAFF.

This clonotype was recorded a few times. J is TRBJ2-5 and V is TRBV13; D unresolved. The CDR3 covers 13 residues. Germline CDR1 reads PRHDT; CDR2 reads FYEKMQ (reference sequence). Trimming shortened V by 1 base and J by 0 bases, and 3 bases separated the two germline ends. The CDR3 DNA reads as TGTGCCAGCAGCTTAGAGGACCAAGAGACCCAGTACTTC. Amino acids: CASSLEDQETQYF.

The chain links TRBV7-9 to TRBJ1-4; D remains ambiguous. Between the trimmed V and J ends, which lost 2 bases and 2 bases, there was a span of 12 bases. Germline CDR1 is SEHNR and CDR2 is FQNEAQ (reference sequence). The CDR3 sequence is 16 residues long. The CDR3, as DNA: TGTGCCAGCAGCTTACCCAAAAAGGCTACTAATGAAAAACTGTTTTTT. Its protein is CASSLPKKATNEKLFF. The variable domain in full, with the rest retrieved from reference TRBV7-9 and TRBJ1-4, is DTGVSQNPRHKITKRGQNVTFRCDPISEHNRLYWYRQTLGQGPEFLTYFQNEAQLEKSRLLSDRFSAERPKGSFSTLEIQRTEQGDSAMYLCASSLPKKATNEKLFFGSGTQLSVL.

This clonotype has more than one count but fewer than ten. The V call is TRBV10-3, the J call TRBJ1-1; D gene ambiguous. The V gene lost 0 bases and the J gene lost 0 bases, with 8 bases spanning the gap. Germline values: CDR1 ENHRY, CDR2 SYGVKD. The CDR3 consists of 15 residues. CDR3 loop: CAISESLGLNTEAFF. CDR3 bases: TGTGCCATCAGTGAGTCATTAGGACTGAACACTGAAGCTTTCTTT.

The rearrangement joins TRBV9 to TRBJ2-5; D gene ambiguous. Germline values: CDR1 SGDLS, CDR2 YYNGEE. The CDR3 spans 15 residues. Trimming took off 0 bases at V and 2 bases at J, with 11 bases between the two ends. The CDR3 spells CASSVAGNTQETQYF. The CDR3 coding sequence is TGTGCCAGCAGCGTAGCCGGCAACACTCAAGAGACCCAGTACTTC.

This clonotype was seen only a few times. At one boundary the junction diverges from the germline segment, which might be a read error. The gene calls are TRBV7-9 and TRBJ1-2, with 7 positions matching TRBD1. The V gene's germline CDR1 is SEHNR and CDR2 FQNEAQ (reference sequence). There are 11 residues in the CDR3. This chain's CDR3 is CASSSSTGPNF. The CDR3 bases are TGTGCCAGCAGCTCCTCGACAGGGCCCAACTTC.

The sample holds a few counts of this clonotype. The CDR3 region is CASSSHRGLLGLYEKLFF. Here the CDR3 DNA reads TGTGCCAGCAGCTCCCACAGGGGGCTTTTGGGTCTGTATGAAAAACTGTTTTTT. J is TRBJ1-4 and V is TRBV11-1, with TRBD1 matching 9 bases. The CDR3 has 18 residues. After removal of 4 bases from V and 6 bases from J, the junction contained 15 bases not matched to a gene. Looked up from germline, CDR1 is SGHAT and CDR2 is FQDESV (reference sequence).

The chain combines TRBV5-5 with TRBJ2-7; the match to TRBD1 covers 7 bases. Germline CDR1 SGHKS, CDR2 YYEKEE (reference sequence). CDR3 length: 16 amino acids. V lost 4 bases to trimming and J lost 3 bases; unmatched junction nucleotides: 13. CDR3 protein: CASSKLQGTWYYEQYF. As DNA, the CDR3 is TGTGCCAGCAGCAAATTACAGGGGACGTGGTACTACGAGCAGTACTTC.

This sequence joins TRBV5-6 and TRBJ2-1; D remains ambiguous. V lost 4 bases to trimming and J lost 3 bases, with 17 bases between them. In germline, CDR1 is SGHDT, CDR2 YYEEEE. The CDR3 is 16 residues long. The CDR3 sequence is CASSRVPKYLYNEQFF. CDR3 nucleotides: TGTGCCAGCAGCCGTGTCCCGAAATACCTCTACAATGAGCAGTTCTTC.

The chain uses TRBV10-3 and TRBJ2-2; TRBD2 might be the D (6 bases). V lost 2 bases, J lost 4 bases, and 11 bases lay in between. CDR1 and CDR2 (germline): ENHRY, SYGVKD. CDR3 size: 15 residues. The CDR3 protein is CAISEERRVTGELFF. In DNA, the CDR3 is TGTGCCATCAGTGAGGAAAGGAGGGTCACCGGGGAGCTGTTTTTT.

CDR3 DNA: TGTGCCAGCAGCCAAGAGGGTGGCAGCGGGAGAACAGATACGCAGTATTTT. This codes for CASSQEGGSGRTDTQYF. The chain carries TRBV4-2 and TRBJ2-3, with TRBD2 matching over 8 bases. CDR1 is LGHNA and CDR2 is YNFKEQ in the germline V gene. The CDR3 extends over 17 amino acids. After removal of 0 bases from V and 3 bases from J, the junction contained 8 bases not matched to a gene.

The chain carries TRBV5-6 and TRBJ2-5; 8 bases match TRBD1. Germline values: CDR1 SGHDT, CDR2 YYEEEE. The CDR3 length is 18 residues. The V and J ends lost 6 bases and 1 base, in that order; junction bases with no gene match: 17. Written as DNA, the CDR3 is TGTGCCAGCACCAGGCATGCCCACAGGGGGTGGCGCCAAGAGACCCAGTACTTC. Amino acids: CASTRHAHRGWRQETQYF.

CDR3 nucleotide sequence: TGTGCCAGCAGCTTGGACATCCACAATGAGCAGTTCTTC. It specifies CASSLDIHNEQFF. The chain employs TRBV9 and TRBJ2-1, with a tentative D call TRBD1 (5 bases). Trimming pared 4 bases from V and 5 bases from J, leaving 10 bases between. Germline lookup yields CDR1 SGDLS and CDR2 YYNGEE. The CDR3 is 13 residues long.

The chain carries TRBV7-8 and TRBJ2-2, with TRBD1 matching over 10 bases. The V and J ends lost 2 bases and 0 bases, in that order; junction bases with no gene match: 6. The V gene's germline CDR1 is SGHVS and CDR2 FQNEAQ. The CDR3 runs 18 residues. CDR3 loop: CASSLTGTGASNTGELFF. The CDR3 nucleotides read TGTGCCAGCAGCTTAACCGGGACAGGGGCTTCGAACACCGGGGAGCTGTTTTTT. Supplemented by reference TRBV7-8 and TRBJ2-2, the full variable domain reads GAGVSQSPRYKVAKRGQDVALRCDPISGHVSLFWYQQALGQGPEFLTYFQNEAQLDKSGLPSDRFFAERPEGSVSTLKIQRTQQEDSAVYLCASSLTGTGASNTGELFFGEGSRLTVL.